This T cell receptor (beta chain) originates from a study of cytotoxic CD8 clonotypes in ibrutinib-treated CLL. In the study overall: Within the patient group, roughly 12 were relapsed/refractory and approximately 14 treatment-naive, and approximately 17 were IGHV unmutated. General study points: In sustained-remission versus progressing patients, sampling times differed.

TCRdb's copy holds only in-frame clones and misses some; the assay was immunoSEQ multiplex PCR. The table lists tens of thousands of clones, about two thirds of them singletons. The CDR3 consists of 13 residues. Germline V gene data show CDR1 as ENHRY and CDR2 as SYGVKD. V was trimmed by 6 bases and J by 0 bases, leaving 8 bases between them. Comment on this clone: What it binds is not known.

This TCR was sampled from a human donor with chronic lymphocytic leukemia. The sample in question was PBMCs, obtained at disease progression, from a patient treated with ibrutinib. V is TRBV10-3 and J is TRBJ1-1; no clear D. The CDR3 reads CAIRAGVNTEAFF. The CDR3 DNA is TGTGCCATCAGGGCAGGCGTGAACACTGAAGCTTTCTTT.